This T cell receptor beta chain was found in a study of control samples from healthy donors and cancer patients. The assay was immunoSEQ multiplex PCR, and TCRdb's table has in-frame clones only and misses some. The table includes about 130,000 clones, approximately 92% detected once. Germline-derived CDR1 and CDR2 are MGHRA and YSYEKL. There are 18 residues in the CDR3. The J segment lost 1 base and the V segment lost 3 bases, leaving 11 bases of the junction unmatched. The V and J genes are TRBV4-1 and TRBJ2-3, with 9 positions matching TRBD2. This sequence originates from a man between 18 and 29 years old in good health. The sequencing input was blood. Here the CDR3 reads CASSQSWRERGGTDTQYF. DNA of the CDR3: TGCGCCAGCAGCCAGTCCTGGCGGGAGCGGGGGGGCACAGATACGCAGTATTTT.